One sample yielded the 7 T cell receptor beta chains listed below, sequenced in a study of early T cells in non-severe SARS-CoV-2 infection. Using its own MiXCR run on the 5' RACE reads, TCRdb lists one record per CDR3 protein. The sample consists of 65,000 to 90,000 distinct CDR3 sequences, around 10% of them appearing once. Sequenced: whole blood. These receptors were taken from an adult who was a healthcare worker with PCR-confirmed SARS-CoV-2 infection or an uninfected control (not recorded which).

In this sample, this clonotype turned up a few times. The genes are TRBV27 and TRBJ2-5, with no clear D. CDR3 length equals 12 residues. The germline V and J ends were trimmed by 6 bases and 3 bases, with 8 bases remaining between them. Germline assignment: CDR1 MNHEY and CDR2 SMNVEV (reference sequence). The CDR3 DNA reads TGTGCCAGCAGAGGAACAGAAGAGACCCAGTACTTC. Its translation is CASRGTEETQYF.

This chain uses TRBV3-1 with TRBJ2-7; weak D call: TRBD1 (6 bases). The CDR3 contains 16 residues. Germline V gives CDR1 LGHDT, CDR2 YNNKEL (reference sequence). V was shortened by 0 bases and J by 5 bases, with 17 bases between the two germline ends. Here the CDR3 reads CASSQDKGQGLNEQYF. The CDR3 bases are TGTGCCAGCAGCCAAGATAAGGGCCAGGGGTTAAACGAGCAGTACTTC.

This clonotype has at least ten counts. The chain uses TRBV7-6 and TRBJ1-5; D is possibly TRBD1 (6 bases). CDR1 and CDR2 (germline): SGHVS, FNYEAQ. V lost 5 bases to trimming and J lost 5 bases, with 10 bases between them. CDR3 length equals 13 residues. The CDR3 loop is CASSTRQDQPQHF. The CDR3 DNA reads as TGTGCCAGCAGCACTCGACAGGATCAGCCCCAGCATTTT. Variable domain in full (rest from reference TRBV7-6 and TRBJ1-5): GAGVSQSPRYKVTKRGQDVALRCDPISGHVSLYWYRQALGQGPEFLTYFNYEAQQDKSGLPNDRFSAERPEGSISTLTIQRTEQRDSAMYRCASSTRQDQPQHFGDGTRLSIL.

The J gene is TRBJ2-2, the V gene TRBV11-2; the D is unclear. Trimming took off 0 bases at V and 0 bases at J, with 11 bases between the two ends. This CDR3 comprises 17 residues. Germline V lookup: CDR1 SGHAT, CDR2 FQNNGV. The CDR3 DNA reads TGTGCCAGCAGCTTAGATATTCACATTGCGAACACCGGGGAGCTGTTTTTT. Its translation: CASSLDIHIANTGELFF. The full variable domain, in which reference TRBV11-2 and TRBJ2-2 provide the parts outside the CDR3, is EAGVAQSPRYKIIEKRQSVAFWCNPISGHATLYWYQQILGQGPKLLIQFQNNGVVDDSQLPKDRFSAERLKGVDSTLKIQPAKLEDSAVYLCASSLDIHIANTGELFFGEGSRLTVL.

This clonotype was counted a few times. In DNA form, the CDR3 reads TGTGCCAGCAGTTTAACTAGCGGGGAGCGGAAAGAGACCCAGTACTTC. Translation: CASSLTSGERKETQYF. The chain is built from TRBV27 and TRBJ2-5; 10 bases line up with TRBD2. With V trimmed by 2 bases and J by 3 bases, 6 bases remained unmatched. In germline, CDR1 is MNHEY, CDR2 SMNVEV (reference sequence). This CDR3 has 16 residues.

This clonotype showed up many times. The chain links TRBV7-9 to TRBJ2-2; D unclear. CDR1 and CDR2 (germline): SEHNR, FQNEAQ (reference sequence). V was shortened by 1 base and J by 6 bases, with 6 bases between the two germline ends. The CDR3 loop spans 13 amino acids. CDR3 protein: CASSLGDAGELFF. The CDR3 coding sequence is TGTGCCAGCAGCTTAGGCGACGCCGGGGAGCTGTTTTTT.

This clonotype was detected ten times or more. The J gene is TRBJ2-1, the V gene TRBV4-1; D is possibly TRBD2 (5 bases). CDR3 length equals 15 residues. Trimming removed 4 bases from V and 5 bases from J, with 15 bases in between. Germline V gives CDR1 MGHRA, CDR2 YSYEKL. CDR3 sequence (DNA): TGCGCCAGCAGCCGACTTCTAGCAGGAAACAATGAGCAGTTCTTC. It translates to CASSRLLAGNNEQFF.